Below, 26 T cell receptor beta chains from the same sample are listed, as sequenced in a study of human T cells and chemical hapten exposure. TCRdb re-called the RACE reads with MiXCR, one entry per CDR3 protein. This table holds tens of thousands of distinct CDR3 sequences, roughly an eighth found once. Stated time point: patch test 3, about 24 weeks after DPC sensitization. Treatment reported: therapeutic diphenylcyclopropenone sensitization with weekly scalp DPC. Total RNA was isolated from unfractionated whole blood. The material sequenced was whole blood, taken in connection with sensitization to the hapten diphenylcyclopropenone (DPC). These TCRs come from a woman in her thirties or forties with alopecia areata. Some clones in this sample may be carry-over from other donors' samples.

The DNA for the CDR3 is TGCGCCAGCAGCTTCGCAGGGGGCGGTGGCTACACCTTC. Amino acid sequence: CASSFAGGGGYTF. The V call is TRBV5-1, the J call TRBJ1-2; 8 positions match TRBD1. The germline V gene encodes CDR1 SGHRS and CDR2 YFSETQ. The CDR3 sequence is 13 residues long. With 2 bases clipped from V and 7 bases from J, the junction kept 4 bases outside the gene matches.

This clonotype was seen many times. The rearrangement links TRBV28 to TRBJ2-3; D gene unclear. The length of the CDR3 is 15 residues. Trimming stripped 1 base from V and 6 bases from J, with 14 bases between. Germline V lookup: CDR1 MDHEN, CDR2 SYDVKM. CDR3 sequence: CASSLSSTLGDTQYF. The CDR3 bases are TGTGCCAGCAGTTTATCTTCAACGTTAGGGGATACGCAGTATTTT.

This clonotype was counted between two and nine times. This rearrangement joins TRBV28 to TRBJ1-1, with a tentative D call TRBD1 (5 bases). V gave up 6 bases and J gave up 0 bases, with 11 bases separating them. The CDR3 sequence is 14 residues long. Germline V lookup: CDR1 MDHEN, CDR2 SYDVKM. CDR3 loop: CASSSPGMNTEAFF. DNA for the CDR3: TGTGCCAGCAGCTCCCCAGGGATGAACACTGAAGCTTTCTTT. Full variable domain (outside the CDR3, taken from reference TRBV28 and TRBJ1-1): DVKVTQSSRYLVKRTGEKVFLECVQDMDHENMFWYRQDPGLGLRLIYFSYDVKMKEKGDIPEGYSVSREKKERFSLILESASTNQTSMYLCASSSPGMNTEAFFGQGTRLTVV.

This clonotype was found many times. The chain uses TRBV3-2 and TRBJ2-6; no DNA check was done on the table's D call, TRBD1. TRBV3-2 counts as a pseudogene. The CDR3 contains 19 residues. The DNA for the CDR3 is TGTGCCAGCAGCCACACCTGTTCGGGGTACCGCCCTGGGGCCAACGTCCTGACTTTC. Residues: CASSHTCSGYRPGANVLTF.

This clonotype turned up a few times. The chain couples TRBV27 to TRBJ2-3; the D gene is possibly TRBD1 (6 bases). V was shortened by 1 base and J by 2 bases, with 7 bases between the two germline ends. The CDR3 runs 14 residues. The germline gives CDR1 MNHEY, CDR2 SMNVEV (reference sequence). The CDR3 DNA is TGTGCCAGCAGTTTATGGACAGCCACAGATACGCAGTATTTT. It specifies CASSLWTATDTQYF.

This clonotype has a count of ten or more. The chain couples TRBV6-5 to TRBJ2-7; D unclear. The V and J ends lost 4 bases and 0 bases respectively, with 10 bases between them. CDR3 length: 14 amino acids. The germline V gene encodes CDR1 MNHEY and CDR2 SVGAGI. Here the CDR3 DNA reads TGTGCCAGCAGTTCCCCAGGATCCTCCTACGAGCAGTACTTC. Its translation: CASSSPGSSYEQYF.

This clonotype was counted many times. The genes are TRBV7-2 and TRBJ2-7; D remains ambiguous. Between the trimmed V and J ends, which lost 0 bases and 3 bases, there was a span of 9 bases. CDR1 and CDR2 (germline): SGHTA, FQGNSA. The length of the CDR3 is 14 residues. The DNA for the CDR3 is TGTGCCAGCAGCTTAGCAGCCGGAAACTACGAGCAGTACTTC. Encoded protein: CASSLAAGNYEQYF.

The CDR3 sequence: CASSQWSSGSTDTQYF. In DNA form, the CDR3 reads TGTGCCAGCAGCCAGTGGTCTAGCGGTAGCACAGATACGCAGTATTTT. The rearrangement uses TRBV9 and TRBJ2-3; 7 bases line up with TRBD2. The germline CDR1 and CDR2 sequences are SGDLS and YYNGEE. J gave up 0 bases and V 4 bases, and 8 bases lay outside the gene matches. The CDR3 extends over 16 amino acids.

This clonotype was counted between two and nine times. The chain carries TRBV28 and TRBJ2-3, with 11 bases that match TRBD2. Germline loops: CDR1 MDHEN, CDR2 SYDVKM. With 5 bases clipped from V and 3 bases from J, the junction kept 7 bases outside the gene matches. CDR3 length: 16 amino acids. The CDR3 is CASSPLAGGPTDTQYF. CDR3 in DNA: TGTGCCAGCAGTCCATTAGCGGGGGGGCCAACAGATACGCAGTATTTT.

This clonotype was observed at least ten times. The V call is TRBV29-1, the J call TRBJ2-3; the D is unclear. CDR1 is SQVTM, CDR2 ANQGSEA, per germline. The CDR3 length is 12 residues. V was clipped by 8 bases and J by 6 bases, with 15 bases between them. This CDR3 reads CSSGPRYDTQYF. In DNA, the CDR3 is TGCAGCTCGGGCCCTAGGTACGATACGCAGTATTTT.

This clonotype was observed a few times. The CDR3 spells CASSLRLAGVEEQFF. CDR3 in DNA: TGCGCCAGCAGCTTACGACTAGCGGGAGTAGAGGAGCAGTTCTTC. The rearrangement uses TRBV5-1 and TRBJ2-1; 12 bases fit TRBD2. The CDR3 is 15 residues long. Germline CDR1 and CDR2: SGHRS and YFSETQ. The V segment lost 2 bases and the J segment 10 bases; nucleotides outside the gene matches: 7.

The CDR3 sequence: CASRLVSGGDGYTF. DNA of the CDR3: TGTGCAAGTCGCTTAGTTTCAGGGGGTGACGGCTACACCTTC. The rearrangement uses TRBV12-2 and TRBJ1-2; the tabulated D call, TRBD1, remains unverified against the DNA. TRBV12-2 is given as a pseudogene. This CDR3 contains 14 residues.

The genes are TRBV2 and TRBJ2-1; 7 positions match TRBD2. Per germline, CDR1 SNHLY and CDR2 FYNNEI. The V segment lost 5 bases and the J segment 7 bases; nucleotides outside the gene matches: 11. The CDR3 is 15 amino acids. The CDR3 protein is CASSYPTSIRNEQFF. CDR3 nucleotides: TGTGCCAGCAGTTACCCGACTAGCATTCGGAATGAGCAGTTCTTC.

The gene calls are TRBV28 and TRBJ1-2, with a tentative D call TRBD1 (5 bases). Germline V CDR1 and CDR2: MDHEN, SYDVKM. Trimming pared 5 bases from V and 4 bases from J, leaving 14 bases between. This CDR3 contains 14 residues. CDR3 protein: CASSPPGTVYGYTF. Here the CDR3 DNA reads TGTGCCAGCAGTCCTCCCGGGACCGTCTATGGCTACACCTTC.

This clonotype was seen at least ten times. This chain's CDR3 is CSAQSDEQFF. DNA of the CDR3: TGCAGTGCTCAGTCGGATGAGCAGTTCTTC. The V and J genes are TRBV20-1 and TRBJ2-1; D not certain. Trimming took 5 bases from V and 8 from J, leaving 7 bases between them. Germline CDR1 reads DFQATT; CDR2 reads SNEGSKA (reference sequence). The CDR3 contains 10 residues.

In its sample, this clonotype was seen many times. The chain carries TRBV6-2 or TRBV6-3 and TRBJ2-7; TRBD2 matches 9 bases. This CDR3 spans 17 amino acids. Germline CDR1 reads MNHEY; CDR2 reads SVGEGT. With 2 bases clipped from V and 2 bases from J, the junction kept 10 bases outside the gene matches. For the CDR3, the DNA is TGTGCCAGCAGTTACAATCGACTAGCGGACTCTACCTACGAGCAGTACTTC. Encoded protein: CASSYNRLADSTYEQYF.

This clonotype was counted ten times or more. The CDR3 sequence: CESGTGDTQYF. CDR3 in DNA: TGTGAATCCGGGACAGGGGACACCCAGTACTTC. The rearrangement links TRBV28 to TRBJ2-5; 10 nucleotides match TRBD1. The length of the CDR3 is 11 residues. Germline CDR1 MDHEN, CDR2 SYDVKM.

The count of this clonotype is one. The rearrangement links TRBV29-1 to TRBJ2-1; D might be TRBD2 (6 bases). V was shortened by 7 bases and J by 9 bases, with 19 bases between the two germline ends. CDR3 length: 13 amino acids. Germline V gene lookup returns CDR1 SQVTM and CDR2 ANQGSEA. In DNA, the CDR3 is TGCAGCGCTGGAAACCTTGCTAGCGCTGAGCAGTTCTTC. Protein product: CSAGNLASAEQFF.

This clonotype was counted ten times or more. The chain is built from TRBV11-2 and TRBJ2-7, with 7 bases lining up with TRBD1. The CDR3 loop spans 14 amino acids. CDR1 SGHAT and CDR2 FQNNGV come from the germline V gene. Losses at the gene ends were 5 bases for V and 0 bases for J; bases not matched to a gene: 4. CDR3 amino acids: CASSLDRSSYEQYF. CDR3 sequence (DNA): TGTGCCAGCAGCCTGGACAGGAGCTCCTACGAGCAGTACTTC.

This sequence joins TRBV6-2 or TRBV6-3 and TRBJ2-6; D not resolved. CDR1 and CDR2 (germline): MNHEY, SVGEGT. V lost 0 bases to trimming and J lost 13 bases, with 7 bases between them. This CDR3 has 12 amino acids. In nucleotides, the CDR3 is TGTGCCAGCAGTTACTCCTCTGGGGTCCTGACTTTC. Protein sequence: CASSYSSGVLTF.

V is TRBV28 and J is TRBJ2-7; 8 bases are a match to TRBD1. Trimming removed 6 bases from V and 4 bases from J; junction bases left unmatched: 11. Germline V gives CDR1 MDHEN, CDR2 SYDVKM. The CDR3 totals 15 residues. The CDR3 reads CASSPSGTGIYEQYF. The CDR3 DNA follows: TGTGCCAGCAGCCCCTCCGGGACAGGAATTTACGAGCAGTACTTC.

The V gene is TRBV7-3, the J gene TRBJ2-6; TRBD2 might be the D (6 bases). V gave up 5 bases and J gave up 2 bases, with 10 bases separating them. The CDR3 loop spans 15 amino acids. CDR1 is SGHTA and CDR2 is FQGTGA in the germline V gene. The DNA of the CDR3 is TGTGCCAGCAGCCCCGGGGGTCCTGGGGCCAACGTCCTGACTTTC. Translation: CASSPGGPGANVLTF.

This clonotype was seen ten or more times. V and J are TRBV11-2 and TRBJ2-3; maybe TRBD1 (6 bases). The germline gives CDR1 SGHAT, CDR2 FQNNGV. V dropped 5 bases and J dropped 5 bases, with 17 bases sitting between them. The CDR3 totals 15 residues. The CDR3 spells CASSRDWTVVDTQYF. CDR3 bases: TGTGCCAGCAGCCGGGATTGGACAGTGGTAGATACGCAGTATTTT.

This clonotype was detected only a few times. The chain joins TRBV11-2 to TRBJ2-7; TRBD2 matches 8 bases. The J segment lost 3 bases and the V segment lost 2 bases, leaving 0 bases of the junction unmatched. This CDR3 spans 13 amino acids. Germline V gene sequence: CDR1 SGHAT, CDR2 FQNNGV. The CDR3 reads CASSLLAGYEQYF. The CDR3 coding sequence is TGTGCCAGCAGCTTACTAGCGGGCTACGAGCAGTACTTC.

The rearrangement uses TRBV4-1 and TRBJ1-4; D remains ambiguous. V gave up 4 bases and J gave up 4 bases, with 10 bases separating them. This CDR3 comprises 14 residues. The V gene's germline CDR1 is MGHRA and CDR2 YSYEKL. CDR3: CASSPTVNNEKLFF. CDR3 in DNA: TGCGCCAGCAGCCCTACAGTCAATAATGAAAAACTGTTTTTT.

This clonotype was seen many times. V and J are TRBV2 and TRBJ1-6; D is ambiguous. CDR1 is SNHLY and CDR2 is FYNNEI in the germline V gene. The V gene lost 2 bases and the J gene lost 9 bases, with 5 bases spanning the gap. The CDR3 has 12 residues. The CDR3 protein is CASSESFSPLHF. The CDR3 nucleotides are TGTGCCAGCAGTGAATCATTTTCACCCCTCCACTTT.